The clone carrying this T cell receptor beta chain was detected ten times or more. Its antigen is not known. In the original processing: Clinicopathological groups differed in CDR3, with these differences serving to build a distant-metastasis classifier for papillary thyroid cancer. TCRdb reanalyzed the PCR reads with MiXCR. V and J calls and clone size were set by TCRdb, not the authors. The table has around 35,000 clones, about 15% seen once; the top ten hold around 3.1%. Trimming took off 2 bases at V and 2 bases at J, with 9 bases between the two ends. The CDR3 consists of 14 residues. Germline-derived CDR1 and CDR2 are KGHSH and LQKENI. The record originates from a study of metastatic and nonmetastatic thyroid tumors. About the research overall: Thyroid patients, malignant and benign, had repertoires compared across blood and tumor or nodule tissue.

Among the patients, none had received any treatment before thyroid surgery. Study results and limitations: It was reportedly found that TCR beta diversity was significantly higher in malignant thyroid tumors than in benign nodules, a difference seen in both blood and tumor samples.

Input material: blood. This TCR was recovered from a female donor with papillary thyroid cancer or a benign thyroid nodule (not recorded which). Some clones in this sample may be carry-over from other donors' samples. J is TRBJ2-5 and V is TRBV18, with unresolved D. The CDR3 sequence is CASSPSQLQETQYF. The CDR3 DNA follows: TGTGCCAGCTCACCAAGTCAGCTTCAAGAGACCCAGTACTTC.